This TCR beta chain was retrieved from a study of T cell clonotyping in hematopoietic cell transplantation. Whole-study context: Cytoreduction preceded collection of pretransplant recipient samples.

This clone has just a few counts. Time point defined: recipient sample about 28 days before transplant, after cytoreduction. Recipients were bled about 28 days pretransplant and at posttransplant days 30, 100, 180. Trimming cost V 1 base and J 6 bases; bases outside gene matches: 7. Germline V gene data show CDR1 as LGHNA and CDR2 as YSLEER. The CDR3 contains 15 residues. The method was immunoSEQ multiplex PCR; TCRdb's version includes in-frame clones alone and lacks a portion of them. The sample lists some 40,000 clones, 85% occurring once. Here the sequenced sample was peripheral blood mononuclear cells, taken before stem cell transplant. The genes are TRBV4-3 and TRBJ1-2; 8 bases fit TRBD1. The receptor's source is a man aged 55 to 69 with acute myeloid leukemia. Some clones in this sample may be carry-over from other donors' samples. CDR3 sequence reads: CASSQASDRENGYTF. The CDR3 nucleotides are TGCGCCAGCAGCCAAGCGTCGGACAGGGAAAATGGCTACACCTTC.